The 17 T cell receptor beta chains given below trace back to one sample, sequenced in a study of shared clonotypes between healthy human individuals. Sequenced by immunoSEQ multiplex PCR; TCRdb stores in-frame clones only, minus some. In the table there are 2 million to 3 million clones, 80% to 95% of which are singletons. Material: naive CD4+ T cells from PBMCs. Subset reported: CD45RA+ positively selected. These receptors all come from a man aged 18 to 30 in good health. Some clones in this sample may be carry-over from other donors' samples.

This rearrangement joins TRBV6-1 to TRBJ1-4; weak D call: TRBD1 (5 bases). Germline-derived CDR1 and CDR2 are MNHNS and SASEGT. CDR3 length: 15 residues. Trimming cost V 4 bases and J 7 bases, with 16 bases left between them. The CDR3 sequence: CASSVFVGPGEKLFF. The CDR3 DNA follows: TGTGCCAGCAGTGTGTTTGTGGGACCCGGTGAAAAACTGTTTTTT.

The chain is built from TRBV11-2 and TRBJ2-6; TRBD1 agrees at 7 bases. Germline V gene lookup returns CDR1 SGHAT and CDR2 FQNNGV. This CDR3 has 17 amino acids. Trimming took 6 bases from V and 4 from J; bases not matched to a gene: 12. CDR3 DNA sequence: TGTGCCAGCAGATTCTCAGGGGGATCGGGAGGGGCCAACGTCCTGACTTTC. Protein: CASRFSGGSGGANVLTF.

This clone was counted a single time. The chain is built from TRBV7-8 and TRBJ2-7; 10 bases line up with TRBD2. V dropped 8 bases and J dropped 4; count of bases not matched to a gene: 8. The CDR3 covers 14 residues. The V gene's germline CDR1 is SGHVS and CDR2 FQNEAQ. The CDR3 region is CASGRLAGQYEQYF. In nucleotides, the CDR3 is TGTGCCAGCGGCAGACTAGCGGGTCAATACGAGCAGTACTTC.

V and J are TRBV5-1 and TRBJ1-2; D is perhaps TRBD1 (5 bases). Trimming cost V 0 bases and J 8 bases, with 11 bases left between them. The CDR3 totals 13 residues. The germline V gene has CDR1 SGHRS and CDR2 YFSETQ. The CDR3 DNA follows: TGCGCCAGCAGCTTGGAGCCCGAGGGGGGCTACACCTTC. Translating it yields CASSLEPEGGYTF.

The count of this clone is one. V gene TRBV5-1 combines with J gene TRBJ2-5; the D gene is possibly TRBD2 (6 bases). Germline CDR1 is SGHRS and CDR2 is YFSETQ. The V and J ends lost 5 bases and 2 bases respectively, with 22 bases between them. The CDR3 is made up of 17 amino acids. The CDR3 is CASSLHTVPGLQETQYF. The CDR3 DNA reads as TGCGCCAGCAGTCTCCATACTGTACCGGGACTTCAAGAGACCCAGTACTTC.

This chain uses TRBV4-1 with TRBJ1-5; D is uncertain. Looked up from germline, CDR1 is MGHRA and CDR2 is YSYEKL. This CDR3 region has 14 residues. Trimming pared 0 bases from V and 3 bases from J, leaving 6 bases between. The CDR3 nucleotides are TGCGCCAGCAGCCAAGATGCCTTCAATCAGCCCCAGCATTTT. This translates into CASSQDAFNQPQHF.

The chain is built from TRBV7-6 and TRBJ1-2, with D possibly TRBD1 on 5 matching bases. Germline V CDR1 and CDR2: SGHVS, FNYEAQ. This CDR3 spans 17 amino acids. Trimming left V 1 base short and J 0 bases short, with 15 bases between. The CDR3 DNA reads TGTGCCAGCAGCTTAGAACCGGGGCCGTTAGCTAACTATGGCTACACCTTC. Amino acids: CASSLEPGPLANYGYTF.

CDR3 coding DNA: TGTGCCAGAAGCTCTGACCTAGCGGGCAATGAGCAGTTCTTC. This gives the protein CARSSDLAGNEQFF. The chain joins TRBV5-3 to TRBJ2-1; 8 bases line up with TRBD2. TRBV5-3 is noted as an ORF with a role that remains uncertain. V lost 3 bases to trimming and J lost 6 bases; unmatched junction nucleotides: 5. This CDR3 contains 14 residues.

CDR3 nucleotide sequence: TGTGCCAGCATGGACACTGAAGCTTTCTTT. Translation gives CASMDTEAFF. The chain links TRBV6-5 to TRBJ1-1; D gene unclear. The CDR3 is made up of 10 amino acids. Trimming shortened V by 7 bases and J by 3 bases, and 3 bases separated the two germline ends. Germline V gene lookup returns CDR1 MNHEY and CDR2 SVGAGI.

This sequence joins TRBV18 and TRBJ2-3; 7 bases align to TRBD2. This CDR3 is 16 amino acids long. V lost 2 bases, J lost 6 bases, and 11 bases stayed unmatched. Germline CDR1 reads KGHSH; CDR2 reads LQKENI. The CDR3 coding sequence is TGTGCCAGCTCACCAACGGCGGGAGCCCAATTTGATACGCAGTATTTT. As protein: CASSPTAGAQFDTQYF.

The chain recombines TRBV7-9 with TRBJ2-1; D is undetermined. Germline loops: CDR1 SEHNR, CDR2 FQNEAQ (reference sequence). With 0 bases removed from V and 6 bases from J, the gap between germline ends came to 9 bases. This CDR3 region has 14 residues. CDR3 nucleotides: TGTGCCAGCAGCTTAGCGCCAATGGGCAATGAGCAGTTCTTC. Residues: CASSLAPMGNEQFF.

V gene TRBV18 combines with J gene TRBJ2-7; D gene unclear. This CDR3 has 13 amino acids. CDR1 is KGHSH and CDR2 is LQKENI in the germline V gene. V lost 1 base and J 6 bases, leaving 10 bases between the germline ends. CDR3 protein: CASSPLESSEQYF. The CDR3 coding sequence is TGTGCCAGCTCACCACTAGAATCATCCGAGCAGTACTTC.

V gene TRBV7-9 combines with J gene TRBJ2-3, with unresolved D. Trimming shortened V by 4 bases and J by 0 bases, and 11 bases separated the two germline ends. The CDR3 totals 15 residues. CDR1 is SEHNR and CDR2 is FQNEAQ in the germline V gene (reference sequence). CDR3 bases: TGTGCCAGCAGCTACACCACGTCTAGCACAGATACGCAGTATTTT. It codes for CASSYTTSSTDTQYF.

This clone appeared a single time. The genes are TRBV29-1 and TRBJ1-2; tentative D call: TRBD1 (5 bases). The CDR3 loop spans 12 amino acids. With 5 bases removed from V and 7 bases from J, the gap between germline ends came to 14 bases. CDR1 and CDR2 from the germline V gene are SQVTM and ANQGSEA. The CDR3 sequence: CSVTEGQVGYTF. For the CDR3, the DNA is TGCAGCGTTACCGAGGGGCAGGTTGGCTACACCTTC.

This clone was observed a single time. This chain joins TRBV7-8 and TRBJ2-1, with TRBD2 matching over 9 bases. V trimming: 0 bases; J trimming: 9 bases; junction bases outside the gene matches: 6. Germline lookup yields CDR1 SGHVS and CDR2 FQNEAQ. The CDR3 totals 15 residues. As DNA, the CDR3 is TGTGCCAGCAGCTTAGCGCTGGGACTAGCATTTGAGCAGTTCTTC. This gives the protein CASSLALGLAFEQFF.

The V call is TRBV7-3, the J call TRBJ2-1; 8 nucleotides match TRBD1. The germline V gene encodes CDR1 SGHTA and CDR2 FQGTGA. V lost 5 bases and J lost 7; bases outside the gene matches: 4. This CDR3 comprises 13 residues. The CDR3: CASSPDRVNEQFF. In DNA form, the CDR3 reads TGTGCCAGCAGCCCGGACAGGGTAAATGAGCAGTTCTTC.

As regards this clone: Other DNA sequences in the sample encode the same CDR3. This chain uses TRBV5-1 with TRBJ2-6, with a possible D match to TRBD2 (6 bases). CDR3 length: 15 residues. V lost 4 bases and J 0 bases, leaving 8 bases between the germline ends. The germline gives CDR1 SGHRS, CDR2 YFSETQ. Here the CDR3 DNA reads TGCGCCAGCAGCCCGCGGGACTCTGGGGCCAACGTCCTGACTTTC. Translating gives CASSPRDSGANVLTF.